This is a list of T cell receptor beta chains from one sample in a study of blood T cells in healthy people across ages. TCRdb reprocessed the 5' RACE reads via MiXCR and lists one record per CDR3 protein. The sample contains about 1.4 million distinct CDR3 sequences, roughly 64% of which appear only once. Sequencing was performed on blood. The receptors stem from a man aged 18 to 29 in good health. CDR3s include the opening cysteine and the closing phenylalanine or tryptophan. The order of the fields is D gene, J gene, V gene, CDR3 length, clone size, CDR3 DNA, CDR3 protein. The D gene is left open where the match is weak. Clone size, where shown, is once, few, many, or a class for clones that have expanded.

NA,TRBJ1-1,TRBV30,12,NA,TGTGCCTGGAGTCGGTGGCAGACTGAAGCTTTCTTT,CAWSRWQTEAFF
NA,TRBJ2-3,TRBV4-3,17,NA,TGCGCCAGCAGCCAAGATCGGAGGGGGGCATTCACAGATACGCAGTATTTT,CASSQDRRGAFTDTQYF
TRBD1,TRBJ1-2,TRBV27,14,NA,TGTGCCAGCAGCGCTTCGGACAGGGACTATGGCTACACCTTC,CASSASDRDYGYTF
NA,TRBJ2-7,TRBV5-1,13,NA,TGCGCCAGCAGCCAGTCGGTAGCGCTCGAGCAGTACTTC,CASSQSVALEQYF
NA,TRBJ2-7,TRBV18,13,NA,TGTGCCAGCTCCCAGAGCTCCTACAATGAGCAGTACTTC,CASSQSSYNEQYF
TRBD1,TRBJ1-1,TRBV7-9,18,NA,TGTGCCAGCAGCTTAAGATGGGACGTGACAGGGAGCGGGGGTGAAGCTTTCTTT,CASSLRWDVTGSGGEAFF
NA,TRBJ1-1,TRBV12-3/TRBV12-4,13,NA,TGTGCCAGCAGTTACAGGGTTGAAACTGAAGCTTTCTTT,CASSYRVETEAFF
TRBD2,TRBJ2-7,TRBV4-2,16,few,TGTGCCAGCAGCCTAACTAGCGGGAGCACCCATTACGAGCAGTACTTC,CASSLTSGSTHYEQYF
TRBD2,TRBJ2-3,TRBV19,16,NA,TGTGCCAGTACCCTGAGAGCGGGAGGTAGGCCAGATACGCAGTATTTT,CASTLRAGGRPDTQYF
TRBD1,TRBJ1-5,TRBV7-2,16,NA,TGTGCCAGCAGCTTAGTCGGGACAGAGGGCAATCAGCCCCAGCATTTT,CASSLVGTEGNQPQHF
TRBD2,TRBJ2-4,TRBV7-8,18,NA,TGTGCCAGCTGCCCTTTGCGGGAGCTACTATTTGGCAAAAACATTCAGTACTTC,CASCPLRELLFGKNIQYF
TRBD2,TRBJ2-1,TRBV5-1,15,NA,TGCCCCAGCAACCCCGGGGGGGACTTCTACAATGAGCAGTTCTTC,CPSNPGGDFYNEQFF
TRBD2,TRBJ2-7,TRBV4-3,19,NA,TGCGCCAGCAGCCAGGGCCGGACTAGCGGGGGTTCAAGGGCCTACGAGCAGTACTTC,CASSQGRTSGGSRAYEQYF
TRBD1,TRBJ1-4,TRBV7-9,19,once,TGTGCCAGCAGCTTATACGGAGGGACAGGGCTCCCCGGGCATGAAAAACTGTTTTTT,CASSLYGGTGLPGHEKLFF
TRBD2,TRBJ2-1,TRBV20-1,14,few,TGCAGTGGGTCTAGCGGGATTGTAGGAGATGAGCAGTTCTTC,CSGSSGIVGDEQFF
NA,TRBJ2-3,TRBV6-6,16,once,TGTGCCAGCAGTTACCTCGCGGCTAGACGCACAGATACGCAGTATTTT,CASSYLAARRTDTQYF
TRBD1,TRBJ2-1,TRBV2,17,NA,TGTGCCAGCAGTGTCAGCAGGACAGGGAGCTCCTACAATGAGCAGTTCTTC,CASSVSRTGSSYNEQFF
TRBD1,TRBJ1-2,TRBV10-3,15,NA,TGTGCCATCAGTGAGTCGCCGGGACAGGGTTATGGCTACACCTTC,CAISESPGQGYGYTF
NA,TRBJ2-3,TRBV29-1,15,NA,TGCAGCGTGGAAGGTGGGGCGAGTAGCACAGATACGCAGTATTTT,CSVEGGASSTDTQYF
NA,TRBJ2-3,TRBV3-1,16,NA,TGTGCCAGCAGCCAAGAAGGGGGGACTACCCTCCTTACGCAGTATTTT,CASSQEGGTTLLTQYF
TRBD2,TRBJ2-1,TRBV7-2,16,NA,TGTGCCAGCAGCTTTAGCGGGGGGGCCCCCGTGGATGAGCAGTTCTTC,CASSFSGGAPVDEQFF
NA,TRBJ2-5,TRBV11-2,14,NA,TGTGCCAGCAGCCAACAGCGGGACCAAGAGACCCAGTACTTC,CASSQQRDQETQYF
NA,TRBJ2-1,TRBV20-1,11,few,TGCAGTGCTAGTGCTTACAATGAGCAGTTCTTC,CSASAYNEQFF